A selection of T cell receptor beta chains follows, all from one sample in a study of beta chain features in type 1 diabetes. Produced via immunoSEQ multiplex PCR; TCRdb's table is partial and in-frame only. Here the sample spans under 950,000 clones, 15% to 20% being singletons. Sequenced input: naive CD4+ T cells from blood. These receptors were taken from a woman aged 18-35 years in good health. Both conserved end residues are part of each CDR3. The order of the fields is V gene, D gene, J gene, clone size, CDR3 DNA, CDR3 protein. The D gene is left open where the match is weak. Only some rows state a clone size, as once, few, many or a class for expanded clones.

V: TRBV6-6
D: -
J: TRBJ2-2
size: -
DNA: TGTGCCAGCAGTTGGGGGGTAAACACCGGGGAGCTGTTTTTT
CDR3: CASSWGVNTGELFF

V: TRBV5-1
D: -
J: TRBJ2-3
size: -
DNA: TGCGCCAGCAGCTTGGCGGGGGTAGCGACAGATACGCAGTATTTT
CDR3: CASSLAGVATDTQYF

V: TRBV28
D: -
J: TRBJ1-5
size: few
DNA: TGTGCCAGCAGTTTGGGGTTCAATCAGCCCCAGCATTTT
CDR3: CASSLGFNQPQHF

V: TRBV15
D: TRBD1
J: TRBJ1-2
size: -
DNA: TGTGCCACCAGCAGAAACAGGGGCGGCTATGGCTACACCTTC
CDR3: CATSRNRGGYGYTF

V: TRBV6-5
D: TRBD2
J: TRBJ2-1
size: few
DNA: TGTGCCAGCAGTTACGGGGGGGGTAGCTCTGAGCAGTTCTTC
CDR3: CASSYGGGSSEQFF

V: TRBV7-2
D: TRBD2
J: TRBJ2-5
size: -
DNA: TGTGCCAGCAGCTTTCTAGCGGCACAAGAGACCCAGTACTTC
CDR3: CASSFLAAQETQYF

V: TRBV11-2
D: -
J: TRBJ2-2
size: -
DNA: TGTGCCAGCAGCTTACGGTCGCAGGACGGGGAGCTGTTTTTT
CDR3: CASSLRSQDGELFF

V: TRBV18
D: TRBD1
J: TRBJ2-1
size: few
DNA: TGTGCCAGCTCACCACGGGACAGGGAAGATGAGCAGTTCTTC
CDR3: CASSPRDREDEQFF

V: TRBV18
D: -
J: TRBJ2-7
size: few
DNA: TGTGCCAGCTCACCACAGGGTTCCTACGAGCAGTACTTC
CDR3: CASSPQGSYEQYF

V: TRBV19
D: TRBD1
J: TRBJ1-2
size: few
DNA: TGTGCCAGTACCGGGACAGGGGGCTATTGGGACTATGGCTACACCTTC
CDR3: CASTGTGGYWDYGYTF

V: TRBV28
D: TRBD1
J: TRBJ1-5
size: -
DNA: TGTGCCAGCAGTTTGATAAGGGGGCCTGGCAGCGGCAATCAGCCCCAGCATTTT
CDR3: CASSLIRGPGSGNQPQHF

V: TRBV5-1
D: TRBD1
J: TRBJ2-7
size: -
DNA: TGCGCCAGCAACCCATTTCCCGTTAGGGGGCGCCTCTACGAGCAGTACTTC
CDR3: CASNPFPVRGRLYEQYF

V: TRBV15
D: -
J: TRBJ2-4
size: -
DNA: TGTGCCACCAGCAGAGCCCGGGCCAAAAACATTCAGTACTTC
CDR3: CATSRARAKNIQYF

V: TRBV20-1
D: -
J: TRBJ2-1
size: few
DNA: TGCAGTGCTAGTTTCGGGAATGAGCAGTTCTTC
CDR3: CSASFGNEQFF

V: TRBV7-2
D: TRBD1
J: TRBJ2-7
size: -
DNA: TGTGCCAGCAGCTTATGGTCGGTGGGACAGCCGGGTCCAGCCTACGAGCAGTACTTC
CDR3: CASSLWSVGQPGPAYEQYF

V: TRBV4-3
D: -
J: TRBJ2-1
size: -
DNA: TGCGCCAGCAGCCAAGGAGTCCTAAATGAGCAGTTCTTC
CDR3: CASSQGVLNEQFF

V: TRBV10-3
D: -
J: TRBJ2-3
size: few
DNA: TGTGCCATCAGTGATACAGGGCACAGAAGCACAGATACGCAGTATTTT
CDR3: CAISDTGHRSTDTQYF

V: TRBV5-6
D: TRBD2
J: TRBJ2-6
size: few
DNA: TGTGCCAGCAGCTTAGGGTTTAGCGGGAGATATGGGGCCAACGTCCTGACTTTC
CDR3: CASSLGFSGRYGANVLTF

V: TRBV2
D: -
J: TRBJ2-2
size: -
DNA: TGTGCCAGCAGTGAATCGGAGACTAACGCCGGGGAGCTGTTTTTT
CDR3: CASSESETNAGELFF

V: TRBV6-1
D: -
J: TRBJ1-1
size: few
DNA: TGTGCCAGCAGTGAAGCTGGGATCACTGAAGCTTTCTTT
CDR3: CASSEAGITEAFF

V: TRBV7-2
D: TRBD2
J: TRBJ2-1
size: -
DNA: TGTGCCAGCAGCCCCAATAGCGGGAGGGAGAATGAGCAGTTCTTC
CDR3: CASSPNSGRENEQFF